This T cell receptor beta chain was retrieved from a study of shared clonotypes between healthy human individuals. Details on this clone: The antigen is not known.

General observations from the study: Generation of non-shared clonotypes was less probable than generation of clonotypes shared by all four donors.

Some clones are missing from TCRdb's copy, which holds only in-frame ones; the method was immunoSEQ multiplex PCR. This sample has some 1 million clones, with more than 65% found just once. CDR1 and CDR2 from the germline V gene are SGHTA and FQGNSA. The V end was cut by 3 bases, the J end by 7 bases, with 12 bases between. This CDR3 spans 13 amino acids. V and J are TRBV7-2 and TRBJ2-5; tentative D call: TRBD2 (5 bases). The specimen sequenced was memory CD4+ T cells sorted from blood. Documented subset: CD45RA-negative fraction. This TCR came from a man between 18 and 29 years old in good health. The CDR3 DNA reads TGTGCCAGCAGCTTCGGACGCGCGGGGACCCAGTACTTC. Translated: CASSFGRAGTQYF.